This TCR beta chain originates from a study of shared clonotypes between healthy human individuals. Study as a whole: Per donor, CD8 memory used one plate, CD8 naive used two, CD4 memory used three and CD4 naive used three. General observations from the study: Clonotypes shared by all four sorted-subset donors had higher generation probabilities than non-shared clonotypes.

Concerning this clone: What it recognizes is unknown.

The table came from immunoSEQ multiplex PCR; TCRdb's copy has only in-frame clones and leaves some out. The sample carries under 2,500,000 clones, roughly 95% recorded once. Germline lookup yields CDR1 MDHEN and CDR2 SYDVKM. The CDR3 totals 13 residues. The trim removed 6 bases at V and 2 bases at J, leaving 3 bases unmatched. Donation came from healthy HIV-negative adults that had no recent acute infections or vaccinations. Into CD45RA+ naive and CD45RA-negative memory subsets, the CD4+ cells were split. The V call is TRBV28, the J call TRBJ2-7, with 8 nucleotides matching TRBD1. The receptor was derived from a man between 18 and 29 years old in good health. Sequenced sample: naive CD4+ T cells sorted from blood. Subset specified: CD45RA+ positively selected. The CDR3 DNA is TGTGCCAGCAGGCGGACAGGGACCTACGAGCAGTACTTC. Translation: CASRRTGTYEQYF. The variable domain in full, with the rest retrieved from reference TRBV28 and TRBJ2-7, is DVKVTQSSRYLVKRTGEKVFLECVQDMDHENMFWYRQDPGLGLRLIYFSYDVKMKEKGDIPEGYSVSREKKERFSLILESASTNQTSMYLCASRRTGTYEQYFGPGTRLTVT.